A selection of T cell receptor beta chains follows, all from one sample in a study of CD8+ T cells in alopecia areata. Produced via immunoSEQ multiplex PCR; TCRdb's table is partial and in-frame only. The data hold around 190,000 clones, with 60% observed a single time. The starting material was CD4+ T cells sorted from blood, obtained at week 24, from a patient treated with tofacitinib. The source is a human donor with alopecia areata. CDR3s include the opening cysteine and the closing phenylalanine or tryptophan. Each record gives: clone size, CDR3 length, V gene, D gene, J gene, CDR3 protein, CDR3 DNA. A D gene is named only where the DNA matches it firmly. Clone size is stated in some rows and not others, as once, few, many or a class when expanded.

clone_size: -; cdr3_length: 13; v_call: TRBV27; d_call: -; j_call: TRBJ2-5; cdr3_aa: CASMSQNQETQYF; cdr3_nt: TGTGCCAGCATGTCGCAGAACCAAGAGACCCAGTACTTC
clone_size: -; cdr3_length: 15; v_call: TRBV7-9; d_call: -; j_call: TRBJ1-1; cdr3_aa: CASSSPQVVNTEAFF; cdr3_nt: TGTGCCAGCAGCAGCCCTCAGGTTGTAAACACTGAAGCTTTCTTT
clone_size: -; cdr3_length: 14; v_call: TRBV10-2; d_call: TRBD2; j_call: TRBJ2-5; cdr3_aa: CASSQAGVAETQYF; cdr3_nt: TGCGCCAGCAGCCAAGCGGGGGTTGCGGAGACCCAGTACTTC
clone_size: -; cdr3_length: 14; v_call: TRBV5-1; d_call: TRBD2; j_call: TRBJ2-5; cdr3_aa: CATNSGGRQETQYF; cdr3_nt: TGCGCCACCAATAGCGGGGGGCGCCAAGAGACCCAGTACTTC
clone_size: once; cdr3_length: 15; v_call: TRBV6-6; d_call: TRBD2; j_call: TRBJ2-3; cdr3_aa: CASSDSGGGPDTQYF; cdr3_nt: TGTGCCAGCAGTGACTCGGGCGGGGGGCCAGATACGCAGTATTTT
clone_size: -; cdr3_length: 15; v_call: TRBV27; d_call: TRBD2; j_call: TRBJ2-1; cdr3_aa: CASRLTSGVPNEQFF; cdr3_nt: TGTGCCAGCAGACTGACTAGCGGGGTCCCCAATGAGCAGTTCTTC
clone_size: few; cdr3_length: 15; v_call: TRBV18; d_call: -; j_call: TRBJ2-1; cdr3_aa: CASSPLRGDNHEQFF; cdr3_nt: TGTGCCAGCTCACCCTTACGTGGGGACAATCATGAGCAGTTCTTC
clone_size: few; cdr3_length: 15; v_call: TRBV7-6; d_call: -; j_call: TRBJ2-6; cdr3_aa: CASSFSGAGANVLTF; cdr3_nt: TGTGCCAGCAGCTTTTCTGGGGCTGGGGCCAACGTCCTGACTTTC
clone_size: few; cdr3_length: 15; v_call: TRBV7-2; d_call: -; j_call: TRBJ1-3; cdr3_aa: CASSLSRGSGNTIYF; cdr3_nt: TGTGCCAGCAGCTTATCCCGAGGCTCTGGAAACACCATATATTTT
clone_size: -; cdr3_length: 15; v_call: TRBV9; d_call: TRBD1; j_call: TRBJ2-2; cdr3_aa: CASNRGQGAAGELFF; cdr3_nt: TGTGCCAGCAATCGGGGACAGGGGGCGGCCGGGGAGCTGTTTTTT
clone_size: -; cdr3_length: 14; v_call: TRBV2; d_call: -; j_call: TRBJ1-2; cdr3_aa: CASGSRTESYGYTF; cdr3_nt: TGTGCCAGCGGAAGTAGGACAGAGAGCTATGGCTACACCTTC
clone_size: -; cdr3_length: 12; v_call: TRBV7-9; d_call: -; j_call: TRBJ1-1; cdr3_aa: CASSFSVTEAFF; cdr3_nt: TGTGCCAGCAGCTTTTCTGTCACTGAAGCTTTCTTT
clone_size: -; cdr3_length: 15; v_call: TRBV6-5; d_call: TRBD2; j_call: TRBJ2-7; cdr3_aa: CASSSLTSGTYEQYF; cdr3_nt: TGTGCCAGCAGTTCCCTGACTAGCGGGACCTACGAGCAGTACTTC
clone_size: -; cdr3_length: 17; v_call: TRBV7-9; d_call: TRBD2; j_call: TRBJ2-1; cdr3_aa: CASSLTSGAVSYNEQFF; cdr3_nt: TGTGCCAGCAGCTTGACTAGCGGGGCGGTATCCTACAATGAGCAGTTCTTC